This T cell receptor (beta chain) was captured by sequencing in a study of T cells in Graves' hyperthyroidism and ophthalmopathy. Study-level findings and limits: It was a median approximately six months before onset that the model predicted ophthalmopathy.

Losses at the gene ends were 4 bases for V and 13 bases for J; bases not matched to a gene: 12. Germline values: CDR1 KGHDR, CDR2 SFDVKD. The CDR3 consists of 14 residues. Amplification yielded TCR beta CDR3 regions, with RNA transcripts as the source. First-round RT-PCR with HTBI primers amplified the TCR CDR3 region. In TCRdb, the multiplex PCR reads were re-called with MiXCR into one record per CDR3 protein. The sample holds approximately 600,000 distinct CDR3 sequences, around 15% seen once. This clonotype came up a few times. Its antigen is not identified. The sample taken for sequencing was blood. The sequence derives from a young woman with Graves' hyperthyroidism. The J gene is TRBJ2-1, the V gene TRBV24-1; 7 bases map to TRBD2. The chain's CDR3 is CATSEPGTTSNQFF. CDR3 nucleotides: TGTGCCACCAGTGAGCCCGGGACTACATCAAATCAGTTCTTC.